This T cell receptor (beta chain) was recorded in a study of vaccination and CD4 T cells after COVID-19. Study in general: Six males and four females, two of them Hispanic, were enrolled as convalescents.

Treatment described: approximately 11-day PBMC culture with coronavirus spike peptide pools or control peptides (ViraFEST assay). Cultured CD4+ T-cell DNA underwent Oncomine TCR Beta short-read sequencing. From the PCR reads, TCRdb called clonotypes with MiXCR, one entry per CDR3 protein. The profile covers 9,000 to 13,000 distinct CDR3 sequences, with approximately 42% appearing a single time and about a fifth taken by the ten largest. This CDR3 contains 14 residues. V was clipped by 4 bases and J by 1 base, with 10 bases between them. Germline loops: CDR1 MNHNS, CDR2 SASEGT. Worth noting for this clonotype: Its antigen is not known.

Sequencing input: CD4+ T cells from blood, cultured in vitro. The receptor was derived from a human donor who had recovered from COVID-19. The chain employs TRBV6-1 and TRBJ1-1; D is possibly TRBD1 (5 bases). In nucleotides, the CDR3 is TGTGCCAGCAGTGCGGGGGAAACGAACACTGAAGCTTTCTTT. Protein: CASSAGETNTEAFF.